The 29 T cell receptor beta chains below come from one sample, sequenced in a study of blood T cell repertoires in COVID-19. The repertoire was sequenced with immunoSEQ multiplex PCR; TCRdb's copy has only in-frame clones and lacks some. The repertoire holds roughly 120,000 clones, with over 70% as singletons. Sequenced input: peripheral blood. These receptors were obtained from a man in his fifties or sixties with acute or convalescent COVID-19.

The V gene is TRBV4-1, the J gene TRBJ1-4; 7 nucleotides align to TRBD1. CDR3 length equals 17 residues. Germline loops: CDR1 MGHRA, CDR2 YSYEKL. J was trimmed by 5 bases and V by 1 base; bases with no gene match: 10. The DNA of the CDR3 is TGCGCCAGCAGCCAAGCTCCCGAGACAGGGATGAATGAAAAACTGTTTTTT. It codes for CASSQAPETGMNEKLFF.

The chain has TRBV6-1 and TRBJ1-5; D might be TRBD1 (5 bases). In germline, CDR1 is MNHNS, CDR2 SASEGT. Trimming pared 3 bases from V and 0 bases from J, leaving 15 bases between. The length of the CDR3 is 17 residues. The CDR3 DNA reads as TGTGCCAGCAGTGATACTACCCGGGGGTATAGCAATCAGCCCCAGCATTTT. Translated: CASSDTTRGYSNQPQHF.

This clone was observed once. The V and J genes are TRBV11-3 and TRBJ2-3; TRBD1 is a possible D gene (6 bases). Germline V gene sequence: CDR1 SGHNT, CDR2 YENEEA. V was pared by 5 bases and J by 0 bases, with 12 bases between. The length of the CDR3 is 15 residues. CDR3 bases: TGTGCCAGCAGCACTGGACAGTCTAGCACAGATACGCAGTATTTT. It codes for CASSTGQSSTDTQYF.

V usage is TRBV6-1 and J usage is TRBJ2-1, with 7 positions matching TRBD1. The V segment lost 7 bases and the J segment 5 bases; nucleotides outside the gene matches: 5. This CDR3 is 13 amino acids long. Germline CDR1 MNHNS, CDR2 SASEGT. The CDR3 DNA reads TGTGCCAGCACCGGGACAGTAAACAATGAGCAGTTCTTC. Amino acids: CASTGTVNNEQFF.

The J gene is TRBJ2-1, the V gene TRBV30; D gene uncertain. CDR3 length equals 13 residues. V lost 5 bases and J lost 5, with 13 bases in between. Germline loops: CDR1 GTSNPN, CDR2 SVGIG (reference sequence). The CDR3 region has the DNA TGTGCCTGGGGCGGATTTGATCACAATGAGCAGTTCTTC. This gives the protein CAWGGFDHNEQFF.

The chain joins TRBV9 to TRBJ1-2; 8 bases match TRBD1. Germline trimming cut 4 bases from V and 6 bases from J; bases unmatched to any gene: 5. Germline V gene data show CDR1 as SGDLS and CDR2 as YYNGEE. CDR3 length: 13 residues. The DNA for the CDR3 is TGTGCCAGCAGCTTGACGACAGGGGATGGCTACACCTTC. Translated, it gives CASSLTTGDGYTF.

The rearrangement joins TRBV3-1 (or the pseudogene TRBV3-2) to TRBJ1-1, with a weak D call TRBD1 (6 bases). Germline V gene data show CDR1 as LGHDT and CDR2 as YNNKEL (reference sequence). The length of the CDR3 is 15 residues. V was trimmed by 4 bases and J by 4 bases, leaving 16 bases between them. CDR3 sequence reads: CASSRLGRGGTEAFF. The CDR3 DNA sequence: TGTGCCAGCAGCCGTCTTGGACGAGGGGGCACTGAAGCTTTCTTT.

This clone was counted only a few times. The genes are TRBV5-1 and TRBJ1-2; 9 nucleotides match TRBD1. Germline values: CDR1 SGHRS, CDR2 YFSETQ. The CDR3 runs to 13 residues. J lost 8 bases, V lost 4 bases, and 6 bases had no gene match. CDR3 region: CASSRDRVVGYTF. Here the CDR3 DNA reads TGCGCCAGCAGCCGGGACAGGGTAGTAGGCTACACCTTC.

The chain links TRBV20-1 to TRBJ1-1; D is ambiguous. The V gene's germline CDR1 is DFQATT and CDR2 SNEGSKA (reference sequence). This CDR3 contains 16 residues. Deletions cut 3 bases from V and 0 bases from J, with 17 bases between. CDR3 bases: TGCAGTGCTAGTGAGTTTGGACGGACTATGAACACTGAAGCTTTCTTT. Protein product: CSASEFGRTMNTEAFF.

The chain joins TRBV3-1 (or the pseudogene TRBV3-2) to TRBJ1-6, with no clear D. CDR3 length: 13 amino acids. Trimming took 6 bases from V and 10 from J, leaving 13 bases between them. CDR1 and CDR2 from the germline V gene are LGHDT and YNNKEL (reference sequence). This CDR3 is CASRGTEKSPLHF. The CDR3 DNA reads as TGTGCCAGCAGAGGAACAGAGAAATCACCCCTCCACTTT.

This chain joins TRBV6-5 and TRBJ1-4, with D maybe TRBD1 (6 bases). This CDR3 is 14 amino acids long. Trimming took 6 bases from V and 1 from J, leaving 9 bases between them. The germline V gene has CDR1 MNHEY and CDR2 SVGAGI. CDR3 amino acids: CASRQGVTNEKLFF. As DNA, the CDR3 is TGTGCCAGCAGACAGGGAGTAACTAATGAAAAACTGTTTTTT.

This clone was seen only once. This chain connects TRBV6-5 to TRBJ2-7, with 13 bases that match TRBD2. Per germline, CDR1 MNHEY and CDR2 SVGAGI. V was pared by 6 bases and J by 4 bases, with 3 bases of the junction left unmatched. CDR3 length: 14 amino acids. CDR3 sequence reads: CASRSTSGGYEQYV. The CDR3 DNA sequence: TGTGCCAGCAGATCGACTAGCGGGGGGTACGAGCAGTACGTC.

This clone was observed a few times. This sequence joins TRBV6-4 and TRBJ1-1; D is undetermined. The ends were cut back, 2 bases at V and 8 bases at J, with 12 bases in the middle. CDR3 size: 13 residues. Germline V gene data show CDR1 as MRHNA and CDR2 as SNTAGT. CDR3 coding DNA: TGTGCCAGCAGTGACCCCTTGCGCCCCGAAGCTTTCTTT. Amino acids: CASSDPLRPEAFF.

The chain couples TRBV20-1 to TRBJ1-1; D not resolved. This CDR3 is 11 amino acids long. V was trimmed by 6 bases and J by 1 base, leaving 6 bases between them. From germline, CDR1 is DFQATT and CDR2 SNEGSKA (reference sequence). The DNA for the CDR3 is TGCAGTGCCCAGGAGAACACTGAAGCTTTCTTT. It translates to CSAQENTEAFF.

The CDR3 loop reads CASSPLAGGPFHNEQFF. The DNA for the CDR3 is TGTGCCAGCAGCCCTCTAGCGGGGGGGCCCTTCCACAATGAGCAGTTCTTC. The rearrangement joins TRBV7-2 to TRBJ2-1; TRBD2 matches at 12 bases. V shed 5 bases and J 5 bases; nucleotides not matched to a gene: 10. Germline lookup yields CDR1 SGHTA and CDR2 FQGNSA. The CDR3 has 17 residues.

The chain couples TRBV18 to TRBJ1-5, with 7 bases that match TRBD1. The CDR3 consists of 13 residues. In germline, CDR1 is KGHSH, CDR2 LQKENI. V was clipped by 5 bases and J by 5 bases; unmatched bases: 3. The CDR3 DNA is TGTGCCAGCTCAATGGGACAGCATCAGCCCCAGCATTTT. This gives the protein CASSMGQHQPQHF.

CDR3 nucleotides: TGTGCCAGCAGCCAACAGGGGTATTTAGGCGAGCAGTACTTC. Its translation: CASSQQGYLGEQYF. The chain carries TRBV4-2 and TRBJ2-7, with a possible D match to TRBD1 (6 bases). Deletions cut 2 bases from V and 6 bases from J, with 14 bases between. Germline V gene sequence: CDR1 LGHNA, CDR2 YNFKEQ. The CDR3 runs 14 residues.

The genes are TRBV14 and TRBJ2-7; D unresolved. The germline gives CDR1 SGHDN, CDR2 FVKESK. V shed 5 bases and J shed 4 bases, with 9 bases lying between them. The CDR3 contains 12 residues. The CDR3 spells CASSYSPYEQYV. CDR3 coding DNA: TGTGCCAGCAGCTACTCCCCATACGAGCAGTACGTC.

This rearrangement joins TRBV7-3 to TRBJ1-2, with 8 bases identical to TRBD1. Germline CDR1 reads SGHTA; CDR2 reads FQGTGA. This CDR3 spans 13 amino acids. V gave up 1 base and J gave up 8 bases; unmatched junction bases: 3. CDR3 sequence (DNA): TGTGCCAGCAGCTTAAACAGGGGGAAAGGCTACACCTTC. This codes for CASSLNRGKGYTF.

V is TRBV3-1 (or the pseudogene TRBV3-2) and J is TRBJ2-3, with TRBD2 matching 9 bases. The CDR3 consists of 16 residues. In germline, CDR1 is LGHDT, CDR2 YNNKEL (reference sequence). Germline trimming cut 3 bases from V and 3 bases from J; bases unmatched to any gene: 7. The CDR3 nucleotides read TGTGCCAGCAGCCAGGGCCTAGCGGGGATTACAGATACGCAGTATTTT. Its protein is CASSQGLAGITDTQYF.

A single count supports this clone. The chain employs TRBV3-1 (or the pseudogene TRBV3-2) and TRBJ1-4; 9 bases fit TRBD1. Looked up from germline, CDR1 is LGHDT and CDR2 is YNNKEL (reference sequence). Trimming removed 3 bases from V and 8 bases from J; junction bases left unmatched: 7. This CDR3 comprises 15 residues. The CDR3 sequence is CASSHLTTGGEKLFF. CDR3 coding DNA: TGTGCCAGCAGCCACCTGACAACAGGGGGCGAAAAACTGTTTTTT.

This clone was seen a few times. The chain couples TRBV5-1 to TRBJ2-1, with a weak D call TRBD2 (7 bases). The CDR3 runs to 14 residues. V was pared by 4 bases and J by 5 bases, with 13 bases between. CDR1 and CDR2 from the germline V gene are SGHRS and YFSETQ. The CDR3 here is CASSMGGLDNEQFF. For the CDR3, the DNA is TGCGCCAGCAGCATGGGGGGGCTGGACAATGAGCAGTTCTTC.

This chain joins TRBV28 and TRBJ2-3; 7 bases line up with TRBD2. The CDR3 extends over 14 amino acids. The junction had 7 bases not matched to a gene; V was cut back by 6 bases and J by 4 bases. CDR1 and CDR2 (germline): MDHEN, SYDVKM. CDR3 DNA sequence: TGTGCCAGCAGGACCGGGGGGATGTCAGATACGCAGTATTTT. Protein: CASRTGGMSDTQYF.

Note on this clone: The sample has other DNA sequences that encode this CDR3 too. This chain links TRBV5-1 with TRBJ1-2; no clear D. The germline V gene has CDR1 SGHRS and CDR2 YFSETQ. The germline V and J ends were trimmed by 0 bases and 5 bases, with 8 bases remaining between them. This CDR3 spans 13 amino acids. CDR3 nucleotide sequence: TGCGCCAGCAGCTTGGATCGGGTTTATGGCTACACCTTC. It yields the protein CASSLDRVYGYTF.

CDR3 amino acids: CASSGATGSVYGYTF. As DNA, the CDR3 is TGTGCCAGCAGTGGGGCAACAGGGTCGGTCTATGGCTACACCTTC. This sequence joins TRBV5-6 and TRBJ1-2; maybe TRBD1 (6 bases). Trimming took off 5 bases at V and 4 bases at J, with 18 bases between the two ends. This CDR3 is built from 15 residues. The germline gives CDR1 SGHDT, CDR2 YYEEEE.

V usage is TRBV28 and J usage is TRBJ2-6; D possibly corresponds to TRBD2 (6 bases). Germline values: CDR1 MDHEN, CDR2 SYDVKM. V was cut by 2 bases and J by 4 bases, with 12 bases left in between. The CDR3 has 16 residues. CDR3 sequence (DNA): TGTGCCAGCAGTTTAACCAGGGCGGGAGGGGCCAACGTCCTGACTTTC. Its protein is CASSLTRAGGANVLTF.

This clone has at least ten counts. The rearrangement uses TRBV7-6 and TRBJ1-6; no clear D. V was trimmed by 2 bases and J by 6 bases, leaving 8 bases between them. This CDR3 has 14 residues. From germline, CDR1 is SGHVS and CDR2 FNYEAQ. For the CDR3, the DNA is TGTGCCAGCAGCTTAAGGGAGGGTAATTCACCCCTCCACTTT. This gives the protein CASSLREGNSPLHF.

This rearrangement joins TRBV12-2 to TRBJ2-3; TRBD2 is taken as the D call from the table, unchecked against the DNA. TRBV12-2 is a recognized pseudogene. This CDR3 is 14 amino acids long. The CDR3, as DNA: TGTGCAAGTCGCTTAGGGACTAGCACAGATACGCAGTATTTT. It codes for CASRLGTSTDTQYF.

The chain has TRBV11-3 and TRBJ2-5, with 12 bases that match TRBD1. Germline trimming cut 4 bases from V and 5 bases from J; bases unmatched to any gene: 2. CDR3 length equals 14 residues. Germline V gives CDR1 SGHNT, CDR2 YENEEA. CDR3 loop: CASSSGTGGETQYF. The CDR3 DNA reads as TGTGCCAGCAGCTCCGGGACAGGGGGCGAGACCCAGTACTTC.